The 28 T cell receptor beta chains presented below share a single source sample, sequenced in a study of PD-1 and CTLA-4 blockade in melanoma. Some clones are missing from TCRdb's copy, which holds only in-frame ones; the method was immunoSEQ multiplex PCR. The sample has about 32,000 clones, 88% seen once. Here the sequenced sample was CD8+ T cells from peripheral blood, taken from a patient given anti-PD-1 treatment. These TCRs come from a human donor with melanoma.

The rearrangement links TRBV3-1 (or the pseudogene TRBV3-2) to TRBJ2-2; D is possibly TRBD2 (5 bases). Per germline, CDR1 LGHDT and CDR2 YNNKEL (reference sequence). This CDR3 is built from 17 residues. Trimming took 0 bases from V and 4 from J, leaving 15 bases between them. The CDR3 reads CASSQDGPEAATGELFF. The DNA for the CDR3 is TGTGCCAGCAGCCAAGACGGTCCGGAGGCAGCCACCGGGGAGCTGTTTTTT.

The chain recombines TRBV4-3 with TRBJ2-3; 9 bases line up with TRBD2. V dropped 3 bases and J dropped 3; count of bases not matched to a gene: 10. There are 17 residues in the CDR3. Germline-derived CDR1 and CDR2 are LGHNA and YSLEER. The CDR3 region has the DNA TGCGCCAGCAGCCAGGACCTAGCGGGGATTATGACAGATACGCAGTATTTT. Translating gives CASSQDLAGIMTDTQYF.

This clone was counted once. V usage is TRBV4-1 and J usage is TRBJ1-5; perhaps TRBD1 as D (6 bases). Germline V CDR1 and CDR2: MGHRA, YSYEKL. The V and J ends lost 2 bases and 4 bases respectively, with 18 bases between them. The CDR3 runs to 17 residues. The CDR3 DNA reads as TGCGCCAGCAGCCAACTGCCAAACAGGGTGGGGAATCAGCCCCAGCATTTT. It codes for CASSQLPNRVGNQPQHF.

This chain joins TRBV7-9 and TRBJ2-1; D is unresolved. Germline loops: CDR1 SEHNR, CDR2 FQNEAQ (reference sequence). The CDR3 loop spans 16 amino acids. With 5 bases removed from V and 2 bases from J, the gap between germline ends came to 16 bases. CDR3 coding DNA: TGTGCCAGCAGCCCCCCTCCCGGAACCGCCTACAATGAGCAGTTCTTC. This sequence encodes CASSPPPGTAYNEQFF. Supplemented by reference TRBV7-9 and TRBJ2-1, the full variable domain reads DTGVSQNPRHKITKRGQNVTFRCDPISEHNRLYWYRQTLGQGPEFLTYFQNEAQLEKSRLLSDRFSAERPKGSFSTLEIQRTEQGDSAMYLCASSPPPGTAYNEQFFGPGTRLTVL.

The rearrangement joins TRBV29-1 to TRBJ2-2; D is perhaps TRBD1 or TRBD2 (5 bases each). Germline V gene data show CDR1 as SQVTM and CDR2 as ANQGSEA. The CDR3 contains 11 residues. V was trimmed by 7 bases and J by 5 bases, leaving 8 bases between them. The CDR3 is CSAEGTGELFF. CDR3 DNA sequence: TGCAGCGCCGAGGGGACCGGGGAGCTGTTTTTT.

The chain is built from TRBV10-3 and TRBJ1-1, with D hard to call. The CDR3 loop spans 13 amino acids. Germline loops: CDR1 ENHRY, CDR2 SYGVKD. The V and J ends lost 2 bases and 5 bases respectively, with 9 bases between them. Here the CDR3 reads CAISEESWTEAFF. For the CDR3, the DNA is TGTGCCATCAGTGAGGAATCGTGGACTGAAGCTTTCTTT.

The V and J genes are TRBV21-1 and TRBJ2-2; no DNA check was done on the table's D call, TRBD1. TRBV21-1 is a pseudogene locus. The CDR3 is 15 amino acids. This CDR3 reads CASSTGTGEAGELFF. CDR3 sequence (DNA): TGTGCCAGCAGCACCGGGACAGGGGAGGCCGGGGAGCTGTTTTTT.

The chain joins TRBV7-3 to TRBJ2-7, with D tentatively TRBD2 (6 bases). Trimming stripped 5 bases from V and 2 bases from J, with 10 bases between. The germline gives CDR1 SGHTA, CDR2 FQGTGA. The CDR3 runs 13 residues. CDR3 protein: CASSPRGAYEQYF. The CDR3 DNA reads as TGTGCCAGCAGCCCCCGCGGGGCCTACGAGCAGTACTTC.

CDR3 coding DNA: TGTGCCAGCAGCTTGGGAGGGCTCTCCTACGAGCAGTACTTC. As protein: CASSLGGLSYEQYF. The chain uses TRBV13 and TRBJ2-7, with TRBD2 matching 7 bases. The junction had 2 bases not matched to a gene; V was cut back by 3 bases and J by 0 bases. Germline CDR1 PRHDT, CDR2 FYEKMQ (reference sequence). This CDR3 region has 14 residues.

This rearrangement joins TRBV2 to TRBJ2-5; 11 bases map to TRBD2. V gave up 0 bases and J gave up 1 base; unmatched junction bases: 10. The CDR3 has 19 amino acids. In germline, CDR1 is SNHLY, CDR2 FYNNEI. The CDR3: CASSEALQGLAGGQETQYF. The CDR3 DNA sequence: TGTGCCAGCAGTGAAGCGCTTCAAGGGCTAGCGGGGGGCCAAGAGACCCAGTACTTC.

The chain carries TRBV6-5 and TRBJ2-2; D is possibly TRBD1 (5 bases). CDR3 length: 14 amino acids. The germline gives CDR1 MNHEY, CDR2 SVGAGI. V was cut by 6 bases and J by 4 bases, with 12 bases left in between. CDR3 coding DNA: TGTGCCAGCAGCGTGGCAGGGCTCACCGGGGAGCTGTTTTTT. Amino acids: CASSVAGLTGELFF.

This chain links TRBV2 with TRBJ2-7; D tentatively reads TRBD1 or TRBD2 (5 bases each). The germline V gene has CDR1 SNHLY and CDR2 FYNNEI. Trimming removed 7 bases at V and 2 bases at J, with 12 bases between. The CDR3 covers 13 residues. CDR3 loop: CASNQGPTYEQYF. The CDR3, as DNA: TGTGCCAGCAATCAGGGACCCACCTACGAGCAGTACTTC.

This clone was seen only a few times. This rearrangement joins TRBV5-1 to TRBJ1-1; D ambiguous. V gave up 4 bases and J gave up 1 base, with 11 bases separating them. There are 14 residues in the CDR3. CDR1 and CDR2 from the germline V gene are SGHRS and YFSETQ. The CDR3 protein is CASSPAGSNTEAFF. As DNA, the CDR3 is TGCGCCAGCAGCCCCGCTGGTTCGAACACTGAAGCTTTCTTT.

V is TRBV7-6 and J is TRBJ2-1; 7 nucleotides match TRBD1. Germline-derived CDR1 and CDR2 are SGHVS and FNYEAQ. The CDR3 sequence is 15 residues long. J gave up 3 bases and V 4 bases, and 6 bases lay outside the gene matches. CDR3 nucleotides: TGTGCCAGCAGCTCCGGGACAGCTAACTACAATGAGCAGTTCTTC. Amino acid sequence: CASSSGTANYNEQFF.

The chain is built from TRBV4-1 and TRBJ2-7; 7 positions agree with TRBD1. Germline CDR1 and CDR2: MGHRA and YSYEKL. V shed 4 bases, J shed 1 base, and the junction held 4 bases outside the gene matches. There are 14 residues in the CDR3. The CDR3 region is CASSPRDSSYEQYF. CDR3 DNA sequence: TGCGCCAGCAGCCCCCGGGACAGTTCCTACGAGCAGTACTTC.

This sequence joins TRBV19 and TRBJ2-1; D is possibly TRBD1 (6 bases). The CDR3 length is 14 residues. Trimming removed 0 bases at V and 8 bases at J, with 11 bases between. Germline loops: CDR1 LNHDA, CDR2 SQIVND (reference sequence). CDR3 in DNA: TGTGCCAGTAGTATAGATGCAGGGGTCGATGAGCAGTTCTTC. Its translation: CASSIDAGVDEQFF.

This clone was detected only once. This sequence joins TRBV10-3 and TRBJ1-1; the D is unclear. Germline loops: CDR1 ENHRY, CDR2 SYGVKD. This CDR3 is 14 amino acids long. The V and J ends lost 3 bases and 6 bases respectively, with 14 bases between them. CDR3 protein: CAISESLGVPEAFF. In DNA, the CDR3 is TGTGCCATCAGTGAATCACTGGGCGTACCTGAAGCTTTCTTT.

The chain is built from TRBV5-1 and TRBJ2-3; 7 bases agree with TRBD1. V trimming: 2 bases; J trimming: 5 bases; junction bases outside the gene matches: 11. The CDR3 is made up of 16 amino acids. The germline CDR1 and CDR2 sequences are SGHRS and YFSETQ. The CDR3 reads CASSFARGGAEDTQYF. CDR3 DNA sequence: TGCGCCAGCAGCTTCGCAAGAGGGGGCGCGGAAGATACGCAGTATTTT.

The V call is TRBV11-2, the J call TRBJ1-2; D gene ambiguous. Trimming cost V 4 bases and J 4 bases, with 10 bases left between them. The CDR3 has 13 residues. CDR1 and CDR2 (germline): SGHAT, FQNNGV. The CDR3 coding sequence is TGTGCCAGCAGCTCCGACACAGTCTATGGCTACACCTTC. Translating it yields CASSSDTVYGYTF.

This rearrangement joins TRBV4-1 to TRBJ1-6; no definite D call. Trimming removed 0 bases from V and 9 bases from J, with 15 bases in between. The CDR3 runs to 16 residues. From germline, CDR1 is MGHRA and CDR2 YSYEKL. The CDR3 is CASSQDGESTLSPLHF. The DNA of the CDR3 is TGCGCCAGCAGCCAAGATGGAGAGTCAACGCTTTCACCCCTCCACTTT.

The chain joins TRBV6-1 to TRBJ2-5, with D possibly matching TRBD2 (5 bases). V shed 2 bases and J shed 7 bases, with 11 bases lying between them. The CDR3 covers 13 residues. Germline assignment: CDR1 MNHNS and CDR2 SASEGT. CDR3 sequence (DNA): TGTGCCAGCAGTGAACATACTGAGGGGACCCAGTACTTC. It yields the protein CASSEHTEGTQYF.

The gene calls are TRBV11-1 and TRBJ1-2; 10 positions match TRBD1. V shed 3 bases and J 8 bases; nucleotides not matched to a gene: 0. Germline V CDR1 and CDR2: SGHAT, FQDESV (reference sequence). The CDR3 sequence is 12 residues long. The CDR3 spells CASSLTGGGYTF. Here the CDR3 DNA reads TGTGCCAGCAGCTTGACAGGGGGCGGCTACACCTTC. Based on the CDR3 plus reference TRBV11-1 and TRBJ1-2, the full variable domain is EAEVAQSPRYKITEKSQAVAFWCDPISGHATLYWYRQILGQGPELLVQFQDESVVDDSQLPKDRFSAERLKGVDSTLKIQPAELGDSAMYLCASSLTGGGYTFGSGTRLTVV.

The rearrangement uses TRBV29-1 and TRBJ2-7; 8 bases agree with TRBD1. Germline values: CDR1 SQVTM, CDR2 ANQGSEA. The CDR3 is made up of 13 amino acids. Trimming at V came to 1 base and at J to 4 bases, leaving 3 bases not matched to a gene. The CDR3 DNA is TGCAGCGTTGAAGGGACAGGGCAATACGAGCAGTACTTC. This gives the protein CSVEGTGQYEQYF.

CDR3 DNA sequence: TGTGCCAGTAGTCTCTACGGGACAGCTAGCACAGATACGCAGTATTTT. Amino acid sequence: CASSLYGTASTDTQYF. The chain joins TRBV19 to TRBJ2-3; 7 bases agree with TRBD1. CDR3 size: 16 residues. The germline V gene has CDR1 LNHDA and CDR2 SQIVND (reference sequence). V lost 5 bases and J lost 0; bases outside the gene matches: 8.

V gene TRBV27 combines with J gene TRBJ1-4; D remains ambiguous. Germline-derived CDR1 and CDR2 are MNHEY and SMNVEV (reference sequence). There are 12 residues in the CDR3. Trimming removed 4 bases from V and 10 bases from J, with 10 bases in between. CDR3 in amino acids: CASSSDRGKLFF. The CDR3 nucleotides read TGTGCCAGCAGTTCTGATCGAGGAAAACTGTTTTTT.

The chain couples TRBV7-8 to TRBJ2-1; TRBD2 might be the D (7 bases). V dropped 5 bases and J dropped 8 bases, with 28 bases sitting between them. The CDR3 is made up of 18 amino acids. The germline CDR1 and CDR2 sequences are SGHVS and FQNEAQ. The DNA for the CDR3 is TGTGCCAGCAGCCCCAGGCGGTCGGGGGGCTCTACCCAGGATGAGCAGTTCTTC. The encoded protein is CASSPRRSGGSTQDEQFF.

The chain is built from TRBV7-9 and TRBJ1-1; no reliable D call. CDR1 SEHNR and CDR2 FQNEAQ come from the germline V gene (reference sequence). The V end was cut by 1 base, the J end by 2 bases, with 11 bases between. The CDR3 extends over 15 amino acids. The CDR3 bases are TGTGCCAGCAGCTTAGGGGTAGGGCGCAACACTGAAGCTTTCTTT. Encoded protein: CASSLGVGRNTEAFF.

The rearrangement links TRBV7-9 to TRBJ2-1; D gene uncertain. CDR1 SEHNR and CDR2 FQNEAQ come from the germline V gene (reference sequence). The CDR3 has 13 residues. V was cut by 1 base and J by 8 bases, with 9 bases left in between. The CDR3 DNA reads TGTGCCAGCAGCTTAGTGGGCCTCTATGAGCAGTTCTTC. This encodes CASSLVGLYEQFF.